Below are 29 T cell receptor beta chains sequenced from a single sample in a study of T cell repertoires in cytomegalovirus infection. MiXCR, run by TCRdb on the reads, gives a single entry per CDR3 protein. The sample consists of fewer than 350,000 distinct CDR3 sequences, around a tenth of them appearing once. Sequencing used PBMCs. These receptors were obtained from a human donor in good health (CMV status not recorded). Some clones in this sample may be carry-over from other donors' samples.

This clonotype was seen at least ten times. J is TRBJ1-1 and V is TRBV6-1, with no clear D. The V end lost 0 bases, the J end lost 0 bases, and 11 bases lay between the germline ends. Germline CDR1 MNHNS, CDR2 SASEGT. CDR3 length: 16 amino acids. Written as DNA, the CDR3 is TGTGCCAGCAGTGAAGCTGACGGAGGAGTGAACACTGAAGCTTTCTTT. This gives the protein CASSEADGGVNTEAFF.

The rearrangement links TRBV20-1 to TRBJ1-2; D perhaps matches TRBD1 (6 bases). Germline CDR1 and CDR2: DFQATT and SNEGSKA (reference sequence). The length of the CDR3 is 12 residues. V lost 6 bases and J 6 bases, leaving 14 bases between the germline ends. The CDR3 sequence: CSARRDMNGYTF. CDR3 nucleotides: TGCAGTGCCCGACGGGACATGAATGGCTACACCTTC.

This clonotype was detected many times. J is TRBJ1-4 and V is TRBV15; no clear D gene. The CDR3 is 17 residues long. Trimming took 0 bases from V and 0 from J, leaving 11 bases between them. Germline CDR1 is LNHNV and CDR2 is YYDKDF (reference sequence). The CDR3 DNA is TGTGCCACCAGCAGAGATCTCCGGAAAACAACTAATGAAAAACTGTTTTTT. This gives the protein CATSRDLRKTTNEKLFF.

The J gene is TRBJ2-6, the V gene TRBV15; D is unclear. The V end lost 0 bases, the J end lost 4 bases, and 7 bases lay between the germline ends. The CDR3 extends over 15 amino acids. Germline loops: CDR1 LNHNV, CDR2 YYDKDF (reference sequence). The CDR3, as DNA: TGTGCCACCAGCAGAGATGGAACGGGGGCCAACGTCCTGACTTTC. This encodes CATSRDGTGANVLTF.

The chain links TRBV5-6 to TRBJ1-1, with D unclear. Trimming cost V 1 base and J 7 bases, with 17 bases left between them. CDR3 length equals 15 residues. Germline assignment: CDR1 SGHDT and CDR2 YYEEEE. CDR3 in amino acids: CASSLSGLGLGEAFF. The CDR3 DNA sequence: TGTGCCAGCAGCTTGAGCGGTCTTGGGTTGGGTGAAGCTTTCTTT.

With respect to this clonotype: This may stem from a read error, because a much larger clone lies one nucleotide away. Here the CDR3 reads CASSLPAGWRYNEQFF. The CDR3 DNA reads TGTGCCAGCAGCCTGCCGGCGGGGTGGCGATACAATGAGCAGTTCTTC. The genes are TRBV7-2 and TRBJ2-1, with D maybe TRBD2 (6 bases). Deletions cut 5 bases from V and 4 bases from J, with 18 bases between. The length of the CDR3 is 16 residues. Germline values: CDR1 SGHTA, CDR2 FQGNSA.

The J gene is TRBJ2-3, the V gene TRBV6-6, with D uncertain. CDR3 size: 13 residues. Per germline, CDR1 MNHNY and CDR2 SVGAGI (reference sequence). Trimming took 1 base from V and 3 from J, leaving 5 bases between them. The CDR3 sequence is CASSYFGTDTQYF. Written as DNA, the CDR3 is TGTGCCAGCAGTTACTTCGGGACAGATACGCAGTATTTT.

The sample holds a few counts of this clonotype. The J gene is TRBJ2-1, the V gene TRBV10-2; the match to TRBD2 covers 15 bases. Germline V gene lookup returns CDR1 WSHSY and CDR2 SAAADI. The CDR3 contains 15 residues. J lost 7 bases, V lost 9 bases, and 7 bases had no gene match. The CDR3 DNA sequence: TGCGCCAGTTTACCCGGGACTAGCGGGAGGAATGAGCAGTTCTTC. It translates to CASLPGTSGRNEQFF.

There are many counts of this clonotype. This sequence joins TRBV28 and TRBJ2-1; no firm D call. The V end was cut by 6 bases, the J end by 9 bases, with 15 bases between. CDR1 MDHEN and CDR2 SYDVKM come from the germline V gene. The CDR3 is 13 amino acids. Here the CDR3 DNA reads TGTGCCAGCAGGCTAGTCGGGTTCGGTGAGCAGTTCTTC. Protein product: CASRLVGFGEQFF.

This clonotype was seen a few times. J is TRBJ2-7 and V is TRBV11-1; no clear D. In germline, CDR1 is SGHAT, CDR2 FQDESV (reference sequence). CDR3 length: 13 amino acids. The ends were cut back, 3 bases at V and 4 bases at J, with 10 bases in the middle. The CDR3 is CASSLNSQYEQYF. CDR3 nucleotides: TGTGCCAGCAGCTTGAACAGCCAGTACGAGCAGTACTTC.

This clonotype was observed many times. The V call is TRBV6-1, the J call TRBJ2-1; no clear D gene. The CDR3 is 13 residues long. V lost 0 bases, J lost 7 bases, and 7 bases lay in between. Germline-derived CDR1 and CDR2 are MNHNS and SASEGT. CDR3 in DNA: TGTGCCAGCAGTGAAGCCTGGAAGAATGAGCAGTTCTTC. Amino acids: CASSEAWKNEQFF.

This clonotype was observed a few times. The CDR3 protein is CASSDRAGNGYTF. DNA of the CDR3: TGTGCCAGCAGTGACAGGGCGGGGAATGGCTACACCTTC. V and J are TRBV2 and TRBJ1-2; TRBD1 is a possible D gene (5 bases). CDR3 length: 13 amino acids. Trimming took 3 bases from V and 6 from J, leaving 11 bases between them. Germline CDR1 and CDR2: SNHLY and FYNNEI.

J is TRBJ1-1 and V is TRBV7-2; 7 bases line up with TRBD1. The CDR3 loop spans 14 amino acids. Trimming removed 3 bases from V and 7 bases from J; junction bases left unmatched: 8. The V gene's germline CDR1 is SGHTA and CDR2 FQGNSA. CDR3 protein: CASSLPTGRVEAFF. The CDR3 DNA follows: TGTGCCAGCAGCTTGCCGACAGGGCGTGTTGAAGCTTTCTTT.

Concerning this clonotype: This may arise from a read error, as a much more abundant clone is one base away. The gene calls are TRBV12-3 or TRBV12-4 and TRBJ2-4; TRBD2 is a possible D gene (6 bases). V was clipped by 5 bases and J by 6 bases, with 8 bases between them. This CDR3 is built from 12 residues. In DNA form, the CDR3 reads TGTGCCAGCAGTGGGACTGGAAACATTCAGTACTTC. Amino acids: CASSGTGNIQYF.

This clonotype has a count of ten or more. V usage is TRBV4-1 and J usage is TRBJ2-2; D not resolved. Germline V gene lookup returns CDR1 MGHRA and CDR2 YSYEKL. There are 14 residues in the CDR3. V gave up 0 bases and J gave up 4 bases, with 6 bases separating them. This chain's CDR3 is CASSQDRPTGELFF. DNA of the CDR3: TGCGCCAGCAGCCAAGATCGTCCCACCGGGGAGCTGTTTTTT.

V and J are TRBV29-1 and TRBJ2-5; D uncertain. This CDR3 comprises 12 residues. Looked up from germline, CDR1 is SQVTM and CDR2 is ANQGSEA. V was cut by 7 bases and J by 2 bases, with 11 bases left in between. The CDR3 region has the DNA TGCAGCGGGGAATTAGCTCAAGAGACCCAGTACTTC. Translated, it gives CSGELAQETQYF.

V usage is TRBV5-1 and J usage is TRBJ1-2; D unclear. The germline V gene has CDR1 SGHRS and CDR2 YFSETQ. Trimming removed 6 bases at V and 6 bases at J, with 21 bases between. The CDR3 contains 15 residues. The CDR3 sequence: CASNTERASKDGYTF. The DNA of the CDR3 is TGCGCCAGCAACACTGAGAGGGCGTCTAAGGATGGCTACACCTTC.

This clonotype was counted many times. The gene calls are TRBV7-2 and TRBJ1-2; a weak D match, TRBD1 (5 bases). Per the germline V gene, CDR1 is SGHTA and CDR2 is FQGNSA. The CDR3 is made up of 12 amino acids. Trimming took 5 bases from V and 7 from J, leaving 11 bases between them. This chain's CDR3 is CASSQDIAGYTF. Here the CDR3 DNA reads TGTGCCAGCAGCCAGGACATCGCTGGCTACACCTTC.

This sequence joins TRBV11-2 and TRBJ2-7; D unresolved. Trimming pared 6 bases from V and 3 bases from J, leaving 18 bases between. Per the germline V gene, CDR1 is SGHAT and CDR2 is FQNNGV. This CDR3 comprises 15 residues. CDR3: CASRTSVRNHYEQYF. The CDR3 coding sequence is TGTGCCAGCAGAACAAGCGTGAGAAATCACTACGAGCAGTACTTC.

V usage is TRBV19 and J usage is TRBJ1-5; tentatively, D is TRBD1 (6 bases). V was trimmed by 3 bases and J by 3 bases, leaving 12 bases between them. Germline lookup yields CDR1 LNHDA and CDR2 SQIVND (reference sequence). The CDR3 runs to 15 residues. The CDR3 sequence: CASSIDRNPNQPQHF. CDR3 nucleotides: TGTGCCAGTAGTATCGACAGGAACCCCAATCAGCCCCAGCATTTT.

This clonotype was detected ten times or more. The chain recombines TRBV7-9 with TRBJ1-5; 11 nucleotides agree with TRBD1. The germline V gene has CDR1 SEHNR and CDR2 FQNEAQ (reference sequence). The CDR3 is 15 residues long. V shed 3 bases, J shed 5 bases, and the junction held 3 bases outside the gene matches. CDR3: CASSLGQGGDQPQHF. As DNA, the CDR3 is TGTGCCAGCAGCTTGGGACAGGGGGGCGATCAGCCCCAGCATTTT.

This clonotype came up many times. The rearrangement joins TRBV7-9 to TRBJ2-1, with TRBD2 matching 10 bases. J was trimmed by 8 bases and V by 4 bases; bases with no gene match: 5. The CDR3 is 14 amino acids. The V gene's germline CDR1 is SEHNR and CDR2 FQNEAQ (reference sequence). CDR3 protein: CASSYLGTSDEQFF. The CDR3 region has the DNA TGTGCCAGCAGCTACCTTGGGACTAGCGATGAGCAGTTCTTC.

The sample holds a few counts of this clonotype. The rearrangement links TRBV7-9 to TRBJ2-1, with 16 bases lining up with TRBD2. After removal of 5 bases from V and 12 bases from J, the junction contained 4 bases not matched to a gene. From germline, CDR1 is SEHNR and CDR2 FQNEAQ (reference sequence). The length of the CDR3 is 14 residues. This CDR3 reads CASSPGLAGGGQFF. CDR3 sequence (DNA): TGTGCCAGCAGCCCGGGACTAGCGGGGGGGGGGCAGTTCTTC.

The sample holds a few counts of this clonotype. J is TRBJ1-2 and V is TRBV28; the D is unclear. CDR3 length: 14 amino acids. Germline-derived CDR1 and CDR2 are MDHEN and SYDVKM. Trimming removed 3 bases at V and 8 bases at J, with 16 bases between. The CDR3 reads CASSLLGRPEGYTF. For the CDR3, the DNA is TGTGCCAGCAGTTTGCTGGGGAGACCTGAGGGCTACACCTTC.

This clonotype has a count of ten or more. The chain employs TRBV19 and TRBJ2-2, with D perhaps matching TRBD1 (5 bases). The CDR3 is made up of 15 amino acids. Germline CDR1 LNHDA, CDR2 SQIVND (reference sequence). V lost 8 bases, J lost 4 bases, and 17 bases lay in between. CDR3 region: CASPPEGHLTGELFF. Written as DNA, the CDR3 is TGTGCCAGTCCCCCCGAAGGACATCTCACCGGGGAGCTGTTTTTT.

CDR3 sequence (DNA): TGTGCCAGCAGCCCCGATCCGGGGGTGTACAATGAGCAGTTCTTC. Its protein product is CASSPDPGVYNEQFF. V is TRBV7-2 and J is TRBJ2-1, with D tentatively TRBD2 (6 bases). V was cut by 5 bases and J by 4 bases, with 15 bases left in between. The CDR3 runs 15 residues. Germline V gene lookup returns CDR1 SGHTA and CDR2 FQGNSA.

This rearrangement joins TRBV10-3 to TRBJ2-2; no clear D gene. This CDR3 is built from 13 residues. The germline V gene has CDR1 ENHRY and CDR2 SYGVKD. Trimming pared 4 bases from V and 2 bases from J, leaving 5 bases between. CDR3 sequence: CAISGANTGELFF. Here the CDR3 DNA reads TGTGCCATCAGTGGGGCTAACACCGGGGAGCTGTTTTTT.

The chain uses TRBV7-2 and TRBJ2-2; D unresolved. Deletions cut 2 bases from V and 7 bases from J, with 17 bases between. This CDR3 has 16 residues. Germline V gene lookup returns CDR1 SGHTA and CDR2 FQGNSA. This chain's CDR3 is CASSLSSRFGHGELFF. In DNA form, the CDR3 reads TGTGCCAGCAGCTTATCAAGTCGGTTCGGTCACGGGGAGCTGTTTTTT.

This chain connects TRBV28 to TRBJ1-5; a possible D gene is TRBD1 (5 bases). From germline, CDR1 is MDHEN and CDR2 SYDVKM. CDR3 length: 12 residues. Trimming left V 7 bases short and J 6 bases short, with 10 bases between. The CDR3 DNA reads TGTGCCAGCAAACAAGGGGCTCAGCCCCAGCATTTT. Protein product: CASKQGAQPQHF.